This TCR beta chain was found in a study of early T cells in non-severe SARS-CoV-2 infection. In the study overall: The sequenced material was bulk RNA from unsorted whole blood, and its chains were unpaired.

Broader study findings: Sequences matched to VDJdb favored anti-spike CD8 responses, while private and CD4 specificities were missed.

CDR3 length: 16 amino acids. The germline CDR1 and CDR2 sequences are LNHNV and YYDKDF (reference sequence). V was pared by 1 base and J by 7 bases, with 16 bases between. Individual cDNA molecules carried attached unique molecular identifiers. Each CDR3 protein gets one entry after TCRdb re-called the 5' RACE reads with MiXCR. The sample includes about 38,000 distinct CDR3 sequences, about 6.8% of them seen just once. This clonotype was observed many times. No antigen is known for it. The clonotype originates from an adult who was a healthcare worker with PCR-confirmed SARS-CoV-2 infection or an uninfected control (not recorded which). The chain uses TRBV15 and TRBJ2-2, with D perhaps matching TRBD1 (6 bases). Sequences were derived from whole blood, sampled at baseline. CDR3 loop: CATSRAGRGVIGELFF. The DNA for the CDR3 is TGTGCCACCAGCAGAGCCGGCAGGGGCGTAATCGGGGAGCTGTTTTTT.